This T cell receptor (beta chain) was recovered during a study of circulating CD8 cells and anti-PD-1 response in melanoma. Study-level findings and limits: Under 8% of TRB clonotypes were shared between subsets at M1. No tumor material was available, so peptide assays assessed reactivity.

The CDR3 length is 13 residues. Germline V gene data show CDR1 as SGHDT and CDR2 as YYEEEE. Trimming removed 0 bases at V and 4 bases at J, with 7 bases between. TCR libraries were prepared from approximately 15 ng of total RNA with the QIAseq Immune Repertoire TCR panel. TCRdb fed the reads into MiXCR, producing one record per CDR3 protein. The sample contains 250 to 300 distinct CDR3 sequences, 10% of which appear only once. This clonotype counts as medium-sized. Its antigen is not known. Sorting of live CD3+CD8+TCRalphabeta+ cells by PD-1 and/or TIGIT gave four subsets. This material consisted of CD8+ T cells from PBMCs, taken at baseline or after one month of anti-PD-1 therapy (not recorded which). The chain carries TRBV5-6 and TRBJ1-1; D gene uncertain. The sequence was collected from a human donor with melanoma. In nucleotides, the CDR3 is TGTGCCAGCAGCTTGGATGTTCCCACTGAAGCTTTCTTT. This codes for CASSLDVPTEAFF.